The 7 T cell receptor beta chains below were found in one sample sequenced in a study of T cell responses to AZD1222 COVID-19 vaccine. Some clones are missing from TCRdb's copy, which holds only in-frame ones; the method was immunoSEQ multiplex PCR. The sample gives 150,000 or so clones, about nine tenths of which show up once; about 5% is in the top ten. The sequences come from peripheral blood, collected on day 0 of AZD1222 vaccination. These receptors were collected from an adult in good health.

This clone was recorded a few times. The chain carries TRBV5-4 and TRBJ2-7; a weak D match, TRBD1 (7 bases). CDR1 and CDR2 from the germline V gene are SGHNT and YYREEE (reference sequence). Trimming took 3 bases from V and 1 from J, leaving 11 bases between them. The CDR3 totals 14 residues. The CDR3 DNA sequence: TGTGCCAGCAGCTCGACAGGGAGGTCCTACGAGCAGTACTTC. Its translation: CASSSTGRSYEQYF.

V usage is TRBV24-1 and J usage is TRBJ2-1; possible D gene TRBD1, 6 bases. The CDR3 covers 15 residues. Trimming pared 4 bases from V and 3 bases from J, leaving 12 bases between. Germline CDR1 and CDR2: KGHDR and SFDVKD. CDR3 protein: CATSDPGQIYNEQFF. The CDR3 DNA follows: TGTGCCACCAGTGACCCCGGACAGATCTACAATGAGCAGTTCTTC.

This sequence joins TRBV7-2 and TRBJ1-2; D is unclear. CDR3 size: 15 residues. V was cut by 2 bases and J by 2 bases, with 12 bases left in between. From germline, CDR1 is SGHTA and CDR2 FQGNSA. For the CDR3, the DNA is TGTGCCAGCAGCTTAATTTCGGTGACGAACTATGGCTACACCTTC. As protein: CASSLISVTNYGYTF.

In DNA, the CDR3 is TGTGCCAGCAGCTCTCGCCGGGACAGGAGTCAAGAGACCCAGTACTTC. It yields the protein CASSSRRDRSQETQYF. This chain links TRBV3-1 (or the pseudogene TRBV3-2) with TRBJ2-5; TRBD1 aligns across 8 bases. This CDR3 is built from 16 residues. Germline V gene data show CDR1 as LGHDT and CDR2 as YNNKEL (reference sequence). V dropped 5 bases and J dropped 2; count of bases not matched to a gene: 10.

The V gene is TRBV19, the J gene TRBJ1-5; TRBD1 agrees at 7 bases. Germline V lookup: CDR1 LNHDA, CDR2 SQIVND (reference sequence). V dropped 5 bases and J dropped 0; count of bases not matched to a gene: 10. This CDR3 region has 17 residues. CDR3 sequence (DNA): TGTGCCAGTAGTCGTCCCGGGACAGAATTTAGCAATCAGCCCCAGCATTTT. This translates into CASSRPGTEFSNQPQHF.

CDR3 region: CASSLLGVGTSGRNEQFF. In DNA form, the CDR3 reads TGTGCCAGCAGCCTCTTGGGCGTGGGGACTAGCGGGCGGAATGAGCAGTTCTTC. The V and J genes are TRBV7-2 and TRBJ2-1, with 12 nucleotides matching TRBD2. CDR3 size: 18 residues. The junction had 15 bases not matched to a gene; V was cut back by 5 bases and J by 7 bases. Germline V gene sequence: CDR1 SGHTA, CDR2 FQGNSA.

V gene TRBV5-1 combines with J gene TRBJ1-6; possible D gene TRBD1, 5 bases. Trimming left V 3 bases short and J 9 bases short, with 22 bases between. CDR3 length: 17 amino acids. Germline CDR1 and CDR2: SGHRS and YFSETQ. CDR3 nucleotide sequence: TGCGCCAGCAGCTCCCGGCAGGGTAATGGTCTTGTTTCACCCCTCCACTTT. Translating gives CASSSRQGNGLVSPLHF.